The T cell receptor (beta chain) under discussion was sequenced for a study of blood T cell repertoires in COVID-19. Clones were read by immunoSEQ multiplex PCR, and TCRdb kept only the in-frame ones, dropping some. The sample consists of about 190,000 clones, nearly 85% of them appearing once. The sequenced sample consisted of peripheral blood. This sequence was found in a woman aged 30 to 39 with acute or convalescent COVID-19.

CDR3 loop: CASSLWTGYNEQFF. CDR3 DNA sequence: TGTGCCAGCAGTCTCTGGACAGGTTACAATGAGCAGTTCTTC. This sequence joins TRBV27 and TRBJ2-1, with 7 nucleotides matching TRBD1. This CDR3 contains 14 residues. Germline V gene sequence: CDR1 MNHEY, CDR2 SMNVEV (reference sequence). Germline trimming cut 5 bases from V and 4 bases from J; bases unmatched to any gene: 5.